The subject of this entry is one T cell receptor beta chain. This sample was included in a study of breast tumors, draining lymph nodes, adjacent tissues. CDR1 SGHRS and CDR2 YFSETQ come from the germline V gene. The CDR3 is made up of 14 amino acids. Trimming took 0 bases from V and 2 from J, leaving 6 bases between them. Using its own MiXCR run on the multiplex PCR reads, TCRdb lists one record per CDR3 protein. The sample gives under 30,000 distinct CDR3 sequences, around 25% of which show up once; roughly 12% is in the top ten. The chain uses TRBV5-1 and TRBJ2-1; no clear D. The TCR originated in a female donor with breast cancer. Some clones in this sample may be carry-over from other donors' samples. Sequencing was done on a sample of breast tumor tissue. CDR3 nucleotides: TGCGCCAGCAGCTTGGAGCAGGCCTACAATGAGCAGTTCTTC. It codes for CASSLEQAYNEQFF.